Listed here are 12 T cell receptor beta chains from one sample, sequenced in a study of tumor-infiltrating lymphocytes in primary liver carcinoma. Between about 19 and 34 mg of unsorted bulk tissue served as the source from which RNA and DNA were co-extracted. The input was 450 to 500 ng total RNA; TCR beta cDNA was made from it with a constant-region primer. Slightly modified ARM-PCR served as the procedure for the TCR beta libraries. These libraries came from three rounds of nested multiplex PCR. Amplification in the first two PCR rounds was performed using TRBV1-TRBV30 forward primers and a C-beta reverse primer for approximately 10 cycles each. From the multiplex PCR reads, TCRdb called clonotypes with MiXCR, one entry per CDR3 protein. Of around 100,000 distinct CDR3 sequences in the sample, about three quarters were seen once. The sequenced sample was liver tumor tissue from sampling region 5. The subset is: tumor region T5, tumor centre. These receptors were collected from a woman in her fifties or sixties with primary liver carcinoma and hepatitis B virus infection.

A word on this clonotype: Since a much larger clone is just one base distant, this may be a read error. The chain couples TRBV7-8 to TRBJ1-1; D gene uncertain. The length of the CDR3 is 13 residues. Per the germline V gene, CDR1 is SGHVS and CDR2 is FQNEAQ. CDR3 sequence reads: CASQPVRNIEAFF. As DNA, the CDR3 is TGTGCCAGCCAACCCGTAAGAAACATTGAAGCTTTCTTT. Full variable domain (missing parts from reference TRBV7-8 and TRBJ1-1): GAGVSQSPRYKVAKRGQDVALRCDPISGHVSLFWYQQALGQGPEFLTYFQNEAQLDKSGLPSDRFFAERPEGSVSTLKIQRTQQEDSAVYLCASQPVRNIEAFFGQGTRLTVV.

A word on this clonotype: Its ends do not fully match the called genes, so a read error is possible. The chain couples TRBV5-1 to TRBJ2-1, with D perhaps TRBD2 (6 bases). The CDR3 runs to 15 residues. Germline V gene sequence: CDR1 SGHRS, CDR2 YFSETQ. The CDR3 spells CAGSLGPGDRNEQFF. The CDR3 bases are TGCGCCGGCAGCTTGGGACCGGGGGATCGCAATGAGCAGTTCTTC.

To note about this clonotype: As the CDR3 is not closed by the conserved phenylalanine or tryptophan, this likely results from a read error. The chain has TRBV5-1 and TRBJ1-2; the D is unclear. Germline V gene sequence: CDR1 SGHRS, CDR2 YFSETQ. The ends were cut back, 0 bases at V and 4 bases at J, with 10 bases in the middle. The CDR3 is 14 amino acids. The CDR3 region is CASSLVTTCYGYTL. Here the CDR3 DNA reads TGCGCCAGCAGCTTGGTTACGACTTGCTATGGCTACACCCTC.

Details on this clonotype: This clone may be a read error of a much larger clone one base away. This rearrangement joins TRBV12-3 or TRBV12-4 to TRBJ1-1; D might be TRBD1 (5 bases). V was cut by 7 bases and J by 11 bases, with 17 bases left in between. The CDR3 has 12 amino acids. The CDR3 spells CASTPGGLWAFF. CDR3 sequence (DNA): TGTGCCAGCACCCCGGGGGGTCTCTGGGCTTTCTTT.

Comment on this clonotype: One end of the junction does not line up with germline, which may come from a read error. This rearrangement joins TRBV6-2 or TRBV6-3 to TRBJ2-5; possibly TRBD2 for D (6 bases). Germline assignment: CDR1 MNHEY and CDR2 SVGEGT. This CDR3 is built from 19 residues. CDR3 sequence reads: CASSSYGISESSTRETQHF. The DNA of the CDR3 is TGTGCCAGCAGCTCTTACGGTATTAGCGAGAGTTCTACTCGGGAGACCCAGCACTTC.

The rearrangement uses TRBV6-5 and TRBJ2-6, with D tentatively TRBD1 (5 bases). The CDR3 spans 17 residues. Trimming took off 5 bases at V and 16 bases at J, with 30 bases between the two ends. Germline lookup yields CDR1 MNHEY and CDR2 SVGAGI. The CDR3 region has the DNA TGTGCCAGCAGTCACGATACAGGTCCTTCTGGGGCCAATGTTCTGACTTTC. Amino acid sequence: CASSHDTGPSGANVLTF.

On this clonotype: Being one base from a much bigger clone, this may be a read error. The chain joins TRBV12-3 or TRBV12-4 to TRBJ1-6; no reliable D call. The CDR3 runs 15 residues. Trimming left V 5 bases short and J 7 bases short, with 15 bases between. In DNA form, the CDR3 reads TGTGCCAGCAGTGTAGGGTTCCTCGGGAATTCACCCCTCCACTTT. Its translation is CASSVGFLGNSPLHF.

Concerning this clonotype itself: An end of the junction differs from the germline gene, which may be a read error. The chain joins TRBV7-3 to TRBJ2-7; 10 bases line up with TRBD2. The CDR3 is made up of 15 amino acids. Germline V gene data show CDR1 as SGHTA and CDR2 as FQGTGA. The CDR3, as DNA: TGTGCCAGCAGCTTATTTAGCGGGAGGATGTACGAGCAGCACTTC. It translates to CASSLFSGRMYEQHF.

This rearrangement joins TRBV9 to TRBJ1-4; D possibly corresponds to TRBD1 (5 bases). V lost 0 bases, J lost 7 bases, and 10 bases lay in between. Looked up from germline, CDR1 is SGDLS and CDR2 is YYNGEE. The CDR3 totals 14 residues. CDR3 in amino acids: CASSVDQGGEKLFF. The DNA of the CDR3 is TGTGCCAGCAGCGTAGATCAGGGCGGTGAAAAACTGTTTTTT. The variable domain in full, with the rest retrieved from reference TRBV9 and TRBJ1-4, is DSGVTQTPKHLITATGQRVTLRCSPRSGDLSVYWYQQSLDQGLQFLIQYYNGEERAKGNILERFSAQQFPDLHSELNLSSLELGDSALYFCASSVDQGGEKLFFGSGTQLSVL.

About this clonotype itself: A much more abundant neighbour one base away suggests this may be a read error. V and J are TRBV10-3 and TRBJ1-2, with 8 nucleotides matching TRBD1. The CDR3 has 14 residues. With V trimmed by 0 bases and J by 8 bases, 5 bases remained unmatched. CDR1 ENHRY and CDR2 SYGVKD come from the germline V gene. CDR3 DNA: TGTGCCATCAGTGAGTCGACGACAGGGGCCGGCTACACCTTC. It translates to CAISESTTGAGYTF.

The CDR3 is CASRLTGTTGTIYF. The DNA of the CDR3 is TGTGCCAGCAGGCTGACAGGAACAACCGGCACCATATATTTT. This chain uses TRBV12-3 or TRBV12-4 with TRBJ1-3, with D perhaps TRBD1 (6 bases). V lost 6 bases and J lost 9, with 18 bases in between. The CDR3 totals 14 residues.

As regards this clonotype: Lacking the conserved final phenylalanine or tryptophan, this CDR3 likely reflects a read error. J is TRBJ2-3 and V is TRBV11-2, with 14 positions matching TRBD2. The CDR3 is 18 amino acids. CDR1 SGHAT and CDR2 FQNNGV come from the germline V gene. The CDR3 nucleotides read TGTGCCAGCACCACGGGGACTAGCGGGAGAGGGAGCACAAATACGCAGTATTTG. Amino acids: CASTTGTSGRGSTNTQYL.